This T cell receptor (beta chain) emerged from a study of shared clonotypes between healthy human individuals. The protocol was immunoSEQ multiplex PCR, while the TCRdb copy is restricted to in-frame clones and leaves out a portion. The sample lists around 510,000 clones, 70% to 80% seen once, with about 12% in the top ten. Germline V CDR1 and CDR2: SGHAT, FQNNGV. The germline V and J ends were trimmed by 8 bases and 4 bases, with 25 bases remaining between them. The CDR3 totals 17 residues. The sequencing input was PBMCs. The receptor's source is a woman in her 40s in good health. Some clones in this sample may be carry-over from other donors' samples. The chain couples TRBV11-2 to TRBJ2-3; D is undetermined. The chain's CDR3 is CASRLSRSTDHPDTQYF. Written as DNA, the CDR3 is TGTGCCAGCCGCCTTAGCCGAAGCACAGATCACCCAGATACGCAGTATTTT. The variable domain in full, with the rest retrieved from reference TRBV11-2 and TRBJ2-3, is EAGVAQSPRYKIIEKRQSVAFWCNPISGHATLYWYQQILGQGPKLLIQFQNNGVVDDSQLPKDRFSAERLKGVDSTLKIQPAKLEDSAVYLCASRLSRSTDHPDTQYFGPGTRLTVL.